These T cell receptor beta chains were read from a single sample in a study of blood T cell repertoires in COVID-19. The data were produced by immunoSEQ multiplex PCR, yet TCRdb's version contains in-frame clones alone and is incomplete. The sample lists a few hundred thousand clones, around nine tenths occurring once. Input material: peripheral blood. These receptors were collected from a man aged 55-75 years who had recovered from COVID-19. Each CDR3 is given with its conserved first and last residue. D genes are given only for firm matches. Rows give clone size only sometimes, using once, few, many, or a class for an expanded clone.

v_gene	d_gene	len	abundance	j_gene	CDR3aa	CDR3nt
TRBV11-2	TRBD2	16	.	TRBJ2-5	CASSLRLAGLQETQYF	TGTGCCAGCAGCTTACGCCTAGCGGGATTACAAGAGACCCAGTACTTC
TRBV6-1	TRBD2	18	.	TRBJ2-4	CASSERVLLAGVGDIQYF	TGTGCCAGCAGTGAAAGGGTGTTGCTAGCGGGAGTCGGAGACATTCAGTACTTC
TRBV19	TRBD2	15	.	TRBJ2-1	CASNERGGLYNEQFF	TGTGCCAGTAACGAGCGGGGGGGTTTATACAATGAGCAGTTCTTC
TRBV7-2	.	11	.	TRBJ1-2	CASTRGRDYTF	TGTGCCAGCACCCGAGGCAGGGACTACACCTTC
TRBV3-1/TRBV3-2	TRBD2	15	.	TRBJ2-3	CASSPTSGRKDTQYF	TGTGCCAGCAGCCCGACTAGCGGGAGAAAAGATACGCAGTATTTT
TRBV27	TRBD2	16	.	TRBJ2-1	CASSLRREAAWSEQFF	TGTGCCAGCAGTTTACGGCGGGAGGCCGCATGGAGTGAGCAGTTCTTC
TRBV3-1/TRBV3-2	.	17	.	TRBJ2-7	CASSGRGIRGDTYEQYF	TGTGCCAGCAGCGGTAGAGGGATCCGGGGGGACACCTACGAGCAGTACTTC
TRBV5-6	.	16	.	TRBJ1-1	CASSGKIKTAYTEAFF	TGTGCCAGCAGCGGAAAGATTAAGACAGCTTACACTGAAGCTTTCTTT
TRBV18	.	13	.	TRBJ2-2	CASSPPGTGELFF	TGTGCCAGCTCACCGCCGGGGACCGGGGAGCTGTTTTTT
TRBV28	TRBD1	16	once	TRBJ2-4	CASSFDDRASKNIQYF	TGTGCCAGCAGTTTCGACGACAGGGCGTCCAAAAACATTCAGTACTTC
TRBV6-5	TRBD2	15	.	TRBJ2-7	CASSYLASGVYEQYF	TGTGCCAGCAGTTACTTGGCTAGCGGGGTCTACGAGCAGTACTTC
TRBV10-1	.	13	.	TRBJ2-3	CASSEPESGTQYF	TGCGCCAGCAGTGAGCCTGAGTCCGGTACGCAGTATTTT
TRBV28	TRBD1	15	.	TRBJ2-7	CASSTPGQGSEEQYF	TGTGCCAGCAGTACACCGGGACAGGGGTCAGAGGAGCAGTACTTC
TRBV5-6	TRBD2	17	.	TRBJ2-1	CASSLGPGLAIYNEQFF	TGTGCCAGCAGCTTGGGACCGGGACTAGCGATCTACAATGAGCAGTTCTTC
TRBV7-2	.	13	.	TRBJ2-3	CASRGGMTDTQYF	TGTGCCAGCAGGGGGGGAATGACAGATACGCAGTATTTT
TRBV6-2/TRBV6-3	TRBD2	18	once	TRBJ2-1	CASSSSRLAGGNYNEQFF	TGTGCCAGCAGTTCCTCCCGACTAGCGGGAGGGAACTACAATGAGCAGTTCTTC
TRBV4-3	.	13	once	TRBJ2-3	CASSQARDSRQYF	TGCGCCAGCAGCCAAGCCCGGGACTCTAGACAGTATTTT
TRBV6-5	.	14	.	TRBJ2-7	CASRASFGGYEQYF	TGTGCCAGCAGGGCTTCCTTTGGGGGGTACGAGCAGTACTTC
TRBV7-2	.	14	.	TRBJ2-1	CASSLGAVYNEQFF	TGTGCCAGCAGCTTAGGAGCGGTTTACAATGAGCAGTTCTTC
TRBV5-1	.	12	.	TRBJ1-5	CASSIDRWPQHF	TGCGCCAGCAGCATCGACAGATGGCCCCAGCATTTT
TRBV2	TRBD2	15	.	TRBJ2-1	CASTRTSGTYNEQFF	TGTGCCAGCACCCGGACTAGCGGGACCTACAATGAGCAGTTCTTC
TRBV18	.	16	.	TRBJ1-1	CASSGSVDSKGPEAFF	TGTGCCAGCTCAGGTTCAGTGGACAGCAAGGGCCCTGAAGCTTTCTTT
TRBV12-5	TRBD2	18	.	TRBJ2-1	CASGLVSQSSGSWNEQFF	TGTGCTAGTGGTTTGGTATCACAGTCGAGCGGGAGCTGGAATGAGCAGTTCTTC
TRBV3-1/TRBV3-2	.	12	.	TRBJ1-2	CASSQEFNGYTF	TGTGCCAGCAGCCAAGAATTTAATGGCTACACCTTC
TRBV28	TRBD1	13	.	TRBJ1-2	CASRRDSNYGYTF	TGTGCCAGCAGAAGGGACAGTAACTATGGCTACACCTTC
TRBV5-1	.	14	.	TRBJ2-7	CASSSLIQGSEQYF	TGCGCCAGCAGCTCTCTAATACAGGGAAGCGAGCAGTACTTC
TRBV4-2	.	12	.	TRBJ2-2	CASKSGPGELFF	TGTGCCAGCAAGAGCGGGCCCGGGGAGCTGTTTTTT
TRBV7-2	.	11	.	TRBJ2-5	CASRVGETQYF	TGTGCCAGCCGAGTCGGAGAGACCCAGTACTTC
TRBV4-2	TRBD1	15	once	TRBJ1-5	CASSLGTGGNQPQHF	TGTGCCAGCAGCCTGGGGACAGGTGGCAATCAGCCCCAGCATTTT
TRBV9	.	14	.	TRBJ1-2	CASSVASGNRGYTF	TGTGCCAGCAGCGTAGCTTCAGGGAATAGGGGCTACACCTTC
TRBV5-1	.	15	.	TRBJ2-1	CASTLGDSLPSEQFF	TGCGCCAGCACCCTCGGGGACTCATTACCCAGTGAGCAGTTCTTC
TRBV18	TRBD2	17	.	TRBJ2-2	CASSPWASGANTGELFF	TGTGCCAGCTCACCTTGGGCTAGCGGGGCGAACACCGGGGAGCTGTTTTTT
TRBV5-1	.	15	.	TRBJ2-5	CASSLSGGRQETQYF	TGCGCCAGCAGCTTGAGCGGTGGACGGCAAGAGACCCAGTACTTC
TRBV19	.	15	.	TRBJ1-5	CASSTDSGSNQPQHF	TGTGCCAGTAGTACTGACTCGGGGAGCAATCAGCCCCAGCATTTT
TRBV5-6	.	15	.	TRBJ1-1	CASSLGTGMNTEAFF	TGTGCCAGCAGCTTGGGCACAGGGATGAACACTGAAGCTTTCTTT
TRBV6-5	.	15	.	TRBJ1-2	CASTKEGVGNYGYTF	TGTGCCAGCACCAAAGAAGGGGTTGGGAACTATGGCTACACCTTC
TRBV25-1	TRBD2	16	.	TRBJ2-1	CASSESVSGVTNEQFF	TGTGCCAGCAGTGAATCAGTTAGCGGGGTCACCAATGAGCAGTTCTTC
TRBV6-5	.	12	.	TRBJ2-1	CASTGDINEQFF	TGTGCCAGCACCGGGGACATCAATGAGCAGTTCTTC
TRBV4-3	.	14	.	TRBJ2-7	CASSLDRGWYEQYF	TGCGCCAGCAGCTTAGACCGGGGGTGGTACGAGCAGTACTTC
TRBV7-2	TRBD1	14	.	TRBJ1-2	CASSGDRVNYGYTF	TGTGCCAGCAGCGGGGACAGGGTGAACTATGGCTACACCTTC
TRBV9	.	16	.	TRBJ1-2	CASSVFLQAGGGGYTF	TGTGCCAGCAGCGTATTTCTTCAAGCAGGCGGGGGCGGCTACACCTTC
TRBV6-6	TRBD1	15	.	TRBJ2-1	CASIRPGQGAYEQFF	TGTGCCAGCATTCGGCCGGGACAGGGGGCGTATGAGCAGTTCTTC
TRBV5-1	.	15	.	TRBJ1-3	CASSSGTISGNTIYF	TGCGCCAGCAGCTCCGGGACAATCTCTGGAAACACCATATATTTT
TRBV28	.	11	.	TRBJ2-7	CASSPTYEQYF	TGTGCCAGCAGCCCAACCTACGAGCAGTACTTC
TRBV5-4	TRBD1	14	.	TRBJ2-7	CASSFGTDSYEQYF	TGTGCCAGCAGCTTCGGGACAGACTCCTACGAGCAGTACTTC
TRBV3-1/TRBV3-2	TRBD1	16	.	TRBJ1-2	CASSQVPDRAPYGYTF	TGTGCCAGCAGCCAAGTACCGGACAGGGCACCCTATGGCTACACCTTC
TRBV7-6	TRBD1	16	.	TRBJ2-2	CASSLRGQAKAGELFF	TGTGCCAGCAGCTTAAGGGGACAGGCCAAGGCCGGGGAGCTGTTTTTT
TRBV30	.	11	.	TRBJ1-1	CAWGSITEAFF	TGTGCCTGGGGGTCCATCACTGAAGCTTTCTTT
TRBV5-1	.	15	.	TRBJ2-1	CASSLRGGGNNEQFF	TGCGCCAGCAGCTTGCGGGGAGGGGGGAACAATGAGCAGTTCTTC
TRBV6-5	.	13	.	TRBJ1-1	CASSWTPNTEAFF	TGTGCCAGCAGTTGGACACCGAACACTGAAGCTTTCTTT